Reported below is one TCR beta chain. Its antigen is unknown. The record has no base qualities; no much larger clone is one base away. TCRbeta CDR3 regions were amplified from genomic DNA by means of the immunoSEQ Assay, a bias-controlled multiplex PCR. Per the original workflow: Nucleated cell counts per sample were estimated from amplification of reference gene primers within the assay. To quantify the absolute abundance of each unique TCRbeta CDR3 rearrangement, sequence reads were collapsed and filtered. Productive Simpson clonality was computed per sample as the square root of Simpson's diversity index over productive rearrangements. The source is immuneACCESS, and TCRdb retained only in-frame sequences with V and J called. Part of the clones is not carried over; for the studies checked, unresolved V genes explain less than half of this, and the remainder is unexplained. V and J calls and clone size are given by that table; D and trimming were obtained from the DNA. The sample profile shows about 220,000 clones; roughly 80% of them were found once. The ten largest clones represent roughly 5.1% of the sample.

From V the trimming removes 4 bases and from J it removes 5 bases, while the gene matches leave 2 bases of the junction unaccounted for. The CDR3 goes from the cysteine to the phenylalanine over 14 residues. The retained sequence is limited to the CDR3, 42 bases, with the frame set at the first base. Reading the germline V gene gives CDR1 SGHDT and CDR2 YYEEEE. This entry comes from a study of blood T cell repertoires in COVID-19 (TCRdb year 2020). At the level of the whole study: Samples covering the acute and convalescent phases of COVID-19 were provided by collaborators in the United States, Italy and Spain. The prospective study material was composed of cDNA or gDNA derived from T cells, B-cell-depleted T cells, or PBMCs. Subjects who had been exposed to COVID-19, were actively infected with it, or had recovered from it provided the deeply sampled blood TCRbeta repertoires that made up the dataset. A freely available public database, intended as a resource for researchers studying the immune response to SARS-CoV-2, is where the repertoires were released. Samples came from the ongoing ImmuneRACE study (first 160 participants) plus 1,254 subjects from 6 global collaborators. Nearly every sample came with metadata listing a de-identified subject ID, COVID-19 status, age in years and sex. HLA class I and class II types, where available, came from metadata supplied by the sample provider rather than from assay-based typing.

In Seattle, one collaborating source enrolled patients while the infection was active and tracked those patients longitudinally over the course of disease. Collaborating institutions collected whole blood in K2EDTA tubes following their own protocols. For TCRbeta analysis, collaborators shipped samples in one of three forms: frozen whole blood, isolated PBMCs, or DNA extracted from either of those sample types. Study-wide findings and limitations: How much clinical and demographic metadata was included differed by source and by participant, and the metadata was provided uncurated.

The source of this sequence is a woman aged 65 to 85 with COVID-19, enrolled during active disease. The sequencing input was peripheral blood. The chain is encoded by TRBV5-6 joined to TRBJ2-7, with TRBD2 identical over 14 junction bases. The CDR3 is CASSPGLAGDEQYF. The DNA sequence is given as TGTGCCAGCAGCCCGGGACTAGCGGGAGACGAGCAGTACTTC.